This T cell receptor (beta chain) was profiled in a study of regulatory T cells in long-lasting Graves disease (dated by TCRdb to about 2021). Broadly, across the study: In the newly diagnosed Graves' disease group, patients had been taking antithyroid drugs for less than 3 months. The study was conducted in China and was registered as a clinical trial. This study used TCR sequencing and RNA sequencing of peripheral blood to compare persistent Graves' disease patients against newly diagnosed Graves' disease patients. A total of roughly 35 samples underwent TCR sequencing, from roughly 13 patients with persistent Graves' disease and some 20 patients with newly diagnosed Graves' disease. Overall results and qualifications from the work: Only peripheral blood was studied, because thyroid tissue, the primary lesion, was inaccessible. Lower TCR Shannon entropy and fewer highly expanded clones were observed in persistent Graves' disease patients than in newly diagnosed patients, which suggested clonal expansion. Sequencing and analysis were restricted to the TCR beta chain. More public clonotypes were shared among persistent patients (roughly 2,700) than among newly diagnosed patients (966). The authors noted that the small sample size was a limitation that may lower accuracy.

The library relied on multiplex PCR. TCRdb shows the sequencer as Illumina HiSeq 4000. To build TCR beta libraries, CDR3 regions were amplified by Arm-PCR using iRepertoire HTBI primers. PCR products were gel purified before sequencing. The study's own analysis went as follows. Across samples, 55 to 80 TRBV and 14 TRBJ segments were identified and used for gene usage analysis of CDR3 amino acid clonotypes. COPE and FqMerger were used to merge the filtered high-quality paired reads into contigs. Contigs were aligned with BLAST to IMGT TRBV, TRBD and TRBJ reference genes, and CDR3 was defined per IMGT. Any clonotype with a frequency above 0.1% was classified as a highly expanded clone. Shannon entropy served as the measure of repertoire diversity, while the Gini coefficient captured V-J evenness. A clonotype found in more than one individual was treated as public. The public reads were quality trimmed at Q25 with fastp and then assembled into clones with MiXCR by TCRdb, keeping productive beta chains. One record per CDR3 amino acid sequence lists the most common genes and DNA. TCRdb assigned the V and J calls; the authors' analysis was not used. The sample table holds hundreds of thousands of distinct CDR3 sequences, of which about 15% were seen once. The top ten constitute about 18% of the sample.

Points on this clonotype: No antigen is known for it. The sample holds no much larger clone one base away, and base qualities are not on file.

The time point label for this specimen denotes: newly diagnosed GD, antithyroid drugs for less than 3 months. For both TCR sequencing and RNA sequencing, RNA was extracted from PBMCs in TRIzol. The diagnosis of Graves' disease was made according to American Thyroid Association guidelines. Patients for the study were recruited at an endocrinology department in Xi'an, China. Each patient gave approximately 10 milliliters of peripheral blood, collected in an EDTA anticoagulant tube. Ficoll Paque Plus density gradient separation was used to isolate PBMCs, and no further T cell sorting was done. An Agilent 2100 Bioanalyzer and agarose gel were used to check RNA quality, while a NanoDrop 2000 measured RNA concentration. The same sample was also studied in work on T cells in Graves' hyperthyroidism and ophthalmopathy. As the second paper documents: Graves' hyperthyroidism was defined as stable when no progression to ophthalmopathy occurred over 18 months of follow-up. Hyperthyroidism patients were newly diagnosed, with disease duration under 2 months, and aged 18 to 65 years. The study excluded patients with uncontrolled infections, other autoimmune diseases, pregnancy or lactation. Diagnoses were based on clinical symptoms, serum thyroxine and TRAb, thyroid ultrasound and orbital computed tomography. The first round of RT-PCR for the TCR CDR3 was performed with the HTBI primer set and the Qiagen OneStep RT-PCR kit. Most expanded thyroid clonotypes (frequency above 0.001) were also found in blood, which suggests that blood repertoires may mirror thyroid immune responses. A 13 V-J signature model separated ophthalmopathy from stable hyperthyroidism, with over 85% sensitivity and roughly 82% specificity in cross-validation and 80%/75% in testing. In validation, the model predicted progression to ophthalmopathy with just under 71% sensitivity and about 72% specificity, a median of approximately 6.5 months before onset. To identify TCR V-J signatures that set the groups apart, the researchers used a discovery cohort of 90 to 100 patients, made up of 43 with Graves' ophthalmopathy and 57 with stable Graves' hyperthyroidism. Prospective prediction of ophthalmopathy was tested in an independent validation cohort consisting of about 19 hyperthyroidism patients and approximately 16 patients who later progressed to ophthalmopathy. The approximately 100 discovery patients were randomly split 7:3 into training and test sets. Thyroid tissue and blood T-cell repertoires from over 5 Graves' hyperthyroidism patients were also compared in the study. After sampling, hyperthyroidism patients received methimazole starting at 30 mg daily, and ophthalmopathy patients received high-dose intravenous methylprednisolone. Libraries were constructed in a second round of multiplex PCR, after which size selection and purification were carried out. Libraries were sequenced paired-end with 100 bp reads on an Illumina HiSeq2000. SOAPnuke was used to process the raw data, with reads discarded if the reads contained adapters or uncalled bases, had a mean Phred below 15, or lacked an exact constant-primer or identifier match. COPE v1.2.5 was used to merge high-quality paired reads, and clonotypes were defined as unique nucleotide sequences. MiTCR v1.1 was used to align the clonotypes against IMGT TRBV, TRBD and TRBJ reference segments. Analysis was restricted to V-J combinations with a frequency above 0.0001, which covered 98% to 99.2% of repertoires. A TCS score was defined as the ratio between F50 (clonal expansion) and ExV (chaos), using BLOSUM62-based TCRdist between CDR3 peptides within each V-J. Welch's t-statistics and random forest reduced around 510 V-J features to 13, which were used in a naive Bayes classifier (R e1071). Sample size was not statistically predetermined, and investigators were not blinded to group allocation. The paper describes TCR Vbeta CDR3 sequencing of 130 to 150 peripheral blood samples, made up of around 41 ophthalmopathy patients, 70 to 75 hyperthyroidism patients and about 17 progressor patients.

Sample: peripheral blood mononuclear cells (PBMCs), taken at new diagnosis, from a patient treated with antithyroid drugs. The TCR was taken from a woman between 25 and 40 years old with Graves disease. Donor details come from another sample of the same person, matched by shared clones.

The CDR3 reads CASSQDGPINLAYNEQFF. The sequenced DNA: TGCGCCAGCAGCCAAGATGGCCCGATCAATTTAGCCTACAATGAGCAGTTCTTC. This chain is built from TRBV4-1 and TRBJ2-1; the D gene remains uncertain. V is clipped by 0 bases and J by 2 bases, and the sequence between their germline boundaries is 17 bases long. From its cysteine to its phenylalanine, the CDR3 spans 18 amino acids. Here the CDR3 DNA is all that survives: 54 bases in frame from base 1. Reading the germline V gene gives CDR1 MGHRA and CDR2 YSYEKL.